Each of the 8 T cell receptor beta chains below was sequenced from the same sample in a study of shared clonotypes between healthy human individuals. Produced via immunoSEQ multiplex PCR; TCRdb's table is partial and in-frame only. There are over 850,000 clones in the sample; roughly 74% occur only once, and 0.5% to 0.6% lies in the top ten. The sequenced material came from memory CD4+ T cells from PBMCs. Described subset: CD45RA-negative fraction. All receptors derive from a man aged 18 to 29 in good health. Some clones in this sample may be carry-over from other donors' samples.

The V call is TRBV19, the J call TRBJ1-5; the D gene is possibly TRBD1 (5 bases). Germline assignment: CDR1 LNHDA and CDR2 SQIVND (reference sequence). The CDR3 loop spans 14 amino acids. Deletions cut 3 bases from V and 6 bases from J, with 12 bases between. CDR3 sequence reads: CASSMGGAGQPQHF. As DNA, the CDR3 is TGTGCCAGTAGTATGGGAGGGGCTGGTCAGCCCCAGCATTTT.

This rearrangement joins TRBV5-5 to TRBJ2-7; 11 bases fit TRBD1. The CDR3 contains 14 residues. Trimming cost V 3 bases and J 6 bases; bases outside gene matches: 5. Germline V gene sequence: CDR1 SGHKS, CDR2 YYEKEE (reference sequence). The DNA for the CDR3 is TGTGCCAGCAGCTCAAGGACAGGGGGCTTCGAGCAGTACTTC. It is translated as CASSSRTGGFEQYF.

The count of this clone is one. The gene calls are TRBV21-1 and TRBJ2-5. TRBV21-1 is a pseudogene segment. This CDR3 is built from 14 residues. Here the CDR3 DNA reads TGTGCCAGCACCCCAGGGGGGGGTCCAGAGACCCAGTACTTC. Its protein product is CASTPGGGPETQYF.

CDR3 sequence (DNA): TGTGCCAGCTCACCATGGGGCGACTCCTACGAGCAGTACTTC. Translated: CASSPWGDSYEQYF. The chain uses TRBV18 and TRBJ2-7, with D perhaps TRBD1 (5 bases). Germline lookup yields CDR1 KGHSH and CDR2 LQKENI. V lost 2 bases to trimming and J lost 0 bases, with 8 bases between them. The CDR3 loop spans 14 amino acids. Complete variable domain (other parts from reference TRBV18 and TRBJ2-7): NAGVMQNPRHLVRRRGQEARLRCSPMKGHSHVYWYRQLPEEGLKFMVYLQKENIIDESGMPKERFSAEFPKEGPSILRIQQVVRGDSAAYFCASSPWGDSYEQYFGPGTRLTVT.

This chain uses TRBV9 with TRBJ1-1; 7 positions match TRBD1. This CDR3 region has 15 residues. Germline V gives CDR1 SGDLS, CDR2 YYNGEE. J was trimmed by 0 bases and V by 3 bases; bases with no gene match: 5. The CDR3 loop reads CASSGPGTVNTEAFF. CDR3 bases: TGTGCCAGCAGCGGACCCGGGACAGTGAACACTGAAGCTTTCTTT.

The V gene is TRBV10-3, the J gene TRBJ1-6; perhaps TRBD1 as D (6 bases). Germline loops: CDR1 ENHRY, CDR2 SYGVKD. V shed 6 bases and J shed 12 bases, with 24 bases lying between them. The CDR3 is made up of 16 amino acids. CDR3 loop: CAISEFRDRSYGPLHF. CDR3 DNA: TGTGCCATCAGCGAATTCAGAGACAGGTCATACGGACCCCTCCACTTT.

There are a few counts of this clone. V usage is TRBV11-3 and J usage is TRBJ1-5; TRBD1 matches at 7 bases. CDR1 SGHNT and CDR2 YENEEA come from the germline V gene. The CDR3 extends over 17 amino acids. V lost 10 bases and J lost 1; bases outside the gene matches: 16. This CDR3 is CATKTPRTGLSNQPQHF. CDR3 bases: TGTGCCACCAAAACACCACGGACAGGTCTAAGCAATCAGCCCCAGCATTTT.

The V gene is TRBV28, the J gene TRBJ1-2; D may be TRBD1 (6 bases). V lost 6 bases to trimming and J lost 7 bases, with 12 bases between them. The CDR3 is 12 amino acids. Germline V gene data show CDR1 as MDHEN and CDR2 as SYDVKM. CDR3 in DNA: TGTGCCAGCAGAGACAGGCTGCGTGGCTACACCTTC. It translates to CASRDRLRGYTF.